Detailed here is one TCR beta chain. Seattle's cohort entered during active infection and was followed longitudinally. This sample stems from a study of blood T cell repertoires in COVID-19. As for the study in general: COVID-19 samples from acute and convalescent phases originated in the United States, Italy and Spain.

The CDR3 totals 15 residues. Germline V gene sequence: CDR1 SEHNR, CDR2 FQNEAQ (reference sequence). Trimming removed 5 bases at V and 4 bases at J, with 12 bases between. Original methodology: The authors estimated nucleated cell counts from reference gene primer amplification. TCRdb keeps only in-frame clones here, not all; method: immunoSEQ multiplex PCR. The DNA gave D and trimming, while V, J and clone size come from that table. The repertoire holds 350,000 to 450,000 clones, with around 89% as singletons. V and J are TRBV7-9 and TRBJ1-6; D is uncertain. What was sequenced was peripheral blood. This receptor was obtained from a woman aged 40 to 49 with COVID-19, enrolled during active disease. The CDR3: CASSPVSGYNSPLHF. For the CDR3, the DNA is TGTGCCAGCAGCCCAGTATCGGGGTATAATTCACCCCTCCACTTT.